These T cell receptor beta chains were read from a single sample in a study of blood T cell repertoires in COVID-19. Only in-frame clones appear in the TCRdb table, and some are missing; sequencing was by immunoSEQ multiplex PCR. The table has some 240,000 clones, more than 65% seen once; the top ten hold 1.4%. Sequencing used peripheral blood. The source of these receptors is a woman in her 40s who had recovered from COVID-19. The conserved cysteine and the conserved F or W are not part of the CDR3 here.

CDR3: ASSTGTGISYEQY
J: TRBJ2-7
V: TRBV19

CDR3: ASSQDWGTGPNYGYT
J: TRBJ1-2
V: TRBV3-1/TRBV3-2

CDR3: ASSVAGSLVLT
J: TRBJ2-6
V: TRBV9

CDR3: ASSVAGQGVAETQY
J: TRBJ2-5
V: TRBV9

CDR3: ASSHKNTEAF
J: TRBJ1-1
V: TRBV19

CDR3: ASSPITRTDTQY
J: TRBJ2-3
V: TRBV18

CDR3: ASSLAGDRPGNTIY
J: TRBJ1-3
V: TRBV5-1

CDR3: ASAESGQGSSETQY
J: TRBJ2-5
V: TRBV25-1

CDR3: ASSQVGVGTGQY
J: TRBJ2-7
V: TRBV3-1/TRBV3-2

CDR3: SASTGGGQPQH
J: TRBJ1-5
V: TRBV20-1

CDR3: ASSPDRGTNEKLF
J: TRBJ1-4
V: TRBV5-1

CDR3: ASSLGLNSPLH
J: TRBJ1-6
V: TRBV7-2

CDR3: ASGSTGLPNEKLF
J: TRBJ1-4
V: TRBV12-5

CDR3: ASSAVTGGIYEQY
J: TRBJ2-7
V: TRBV10-2

CDR3: ASSLYRAVDIQY
J: TRBJ2-4
V: TRBV7-9

CDR3: ASSGLGTSTEAF
J: TRBJ1-1
V: TRBV5-1

CDR3: ASSPSTGELF
J: TRBJ2-2
V: TRBV3-1/TRBV3-2

CDR3: ASSPSVAGVLETQY
J: TRBJ2-5
V: TRBV27

CDR3: ASSPTGVDYGYT
J: TRBJ1-2
V: TRBV2

CDR3: ASSLDSGPGNQPQH
J: TRBJ1-5
V: TRBV11-2

CDR3: ASSEDRGDTEAF
J: TRBJ1-1
V: TRBV6-1

CDR3: ASRASGANVLT
J: TRBJ2-6
V: TRBV25-1

CDR3: ASSRGYSYEQY
J: TRBJ2-7
V: TRBV5-6

CDR3: ASSRTGDADTQY
J: TRBJ2-3
V: TRBV3-1/TRBV3-2

CDR3: ASSQALAGSYEQY
J: TRBJ2-7
V: TRBV14

CDR3: ASSLSGSSYNSPLH
J: TRBJ1-6
V: TRBV28

CDR3: ASSVPGGEYTEAF
J: TRBJ1-1
V: TRBV19

CDR3: ASSEGGRQGLEGYT
J: TRBJ1-2
V: TRBV2

CDR3: ASNTGDQPQH
J: TRBJ1-5
V: TRBV6-5

CDR3: ASSLGTGGPNYGYT
J: TRBJ1-2
V: TRBV3-1/TRBV3-2

CDR3: ASSYRSTSYEQY
J: TRBJ2-7
V: TRBV6-5

CDR3: ASSSQWDMNTEAF
J: TRBJ1-1
V: TRBV7-2

CDR3: AISESTGVGGYT
J: TRBJ1-2
V: TRBV10-3

CDR3: ASSEEATGIYEQY
J: TRBJ2-7
V: TRBV6-1

CDR3: ASRPTGYTEAF
J: TRBJ1-1
V: TRBV11-3

CDR3: ASSRTEPYEQY
J: TRBJ2-7
V: TRBV12-3/TRBV12-4

CDR3: ATSDGPGNAF
J: TRBJ1-1
V: TRBV24-1

CDR3: ASSPSGGGGQPQH
J: TRBJ1-5
V: TRBV6-5

CDR3: ASSPWTGQQETQY
J: TRBJ2-5
V: TRBV18

CDR3: ASRLTGDETQY
J: TRBJ2-5
V: TRBV12-3/TRBV12-4

CDR3: ASSPRQGASTEAF
J: TRBJ1-1
V: TRBV18

CDR3: ATSGALNTEAF
J: TRBJ1-1
V: TRBV24-1

CDR3: ASSAQNSNQPQH
J: TRBJ1-5
V: TRBV6-2/TRBV6-3

CDR3: ASSFKTRSGGSYEQY
J: TRBJ2-7
V: TRBV5-1

CDR3: ASSLQLGVPEKLF
J: TRBJ1-4
V: TRBV7-2

CDR3: ASSFGWNTEAF
J: TRBJ1-1
V: TRBV12-3/TRBV12-4

CDR3: ASSLDRHTEAF
J: TRBJ1-1
V: TRBV7-9

CDR3: ASSETVGGSSYNEQF
J: TRBJ2-1
V: TRBV9

CDR3: ASSLRLAQTPDTQY
J: TRBJ2-3
V: TRBV7-2

CDR3: ASSFRQGTGEKLF
J: TRBJ1-4
V: TRBV7-2

CDR3: ASSLSTTTSNYGYT
J: TRBJ1-2
V: TRBV5-6

CDR3: ASSRAGAHEQY
J: TRBJ2-7
V: TRBV19

CDR3: ASRPKGGPQETQY
J: TRBJ2-5
V: TRBV23-1

CDR3: ASSSGGASSYNEQF
J: TRBJ2-1
V: TRBV11-3

CDR3: ASSLTGGHPDTQY
J: TRBJ2-3
V: TRBV19

CDR3: ASRPTGASYEQY
J: TRBJ2-7
V: TRBV28

CDR3: ASSKNYPGGEQTQY
J: TRBJ2-5
V: TRBV21-1

CDR3: SASLLGGPEAYEQY
J: TRBJ2-7
V: TRBV20-1

CDR3: ASSGTGQGLDGYT
J: TRBJ1-2
V: TRBV5-5